This T cell receptor beta chain came from a study of CXCR3-negative and CXCR3-positive naive CD8 T cells. Comments on this clonotype: Its antigen is unidentified.

Through 5' RACE with UMI labels, the TRB cDNA libraries were prepared. TCRdb reprocessed the 5' RACE reads and keeps a single row for each CDR3 protein, giving no DNA. This table lists about 38,000 distinct CDR3 sequences. Study-level results: Memory CD8+ cells had much lower diversity, and both naive subsets had comparably high diversity.

Sorting yielded triplicates of approximately 300,000 cells for each CD8+ T cell subset. The CDR3 length is 12 residues. Germline CDR1 DFQATT, CDR2 SNEGSKA (reference sequence). This clonotype was obtained from a human donor in good health. Some clones in this sample may be carry-over from other donors' samples. The sequencing sample was made of memory CD8+ T cells from blood. The gene calls are TRBV20-1 and TRBJ1-2. The CDR3 spells CSARGYWDGYTF.